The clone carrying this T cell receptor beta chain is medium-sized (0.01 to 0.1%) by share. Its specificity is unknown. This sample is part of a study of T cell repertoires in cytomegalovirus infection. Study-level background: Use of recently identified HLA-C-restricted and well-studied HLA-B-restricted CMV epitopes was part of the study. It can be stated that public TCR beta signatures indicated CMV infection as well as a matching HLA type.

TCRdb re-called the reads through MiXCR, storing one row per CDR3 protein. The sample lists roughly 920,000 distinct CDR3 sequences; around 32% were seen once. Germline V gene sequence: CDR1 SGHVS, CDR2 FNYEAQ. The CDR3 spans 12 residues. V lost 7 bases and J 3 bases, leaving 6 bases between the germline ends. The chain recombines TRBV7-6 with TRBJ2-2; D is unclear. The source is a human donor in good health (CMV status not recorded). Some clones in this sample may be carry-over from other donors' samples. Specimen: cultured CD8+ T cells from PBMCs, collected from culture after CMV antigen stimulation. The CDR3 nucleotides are TGTGCCAGCACCCGATACACCGGGGAGCTGTTTTTT. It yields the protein CASTRYTGELFF.